The present T cell receptor beta chain was sequenced within a study of blood T cell repertoires in COVID-19. Study as a whole: Material from acute and convalescent COVID-19 was sourced from the United States, Italy and Spain. Nucleic acid was either cDNA or gDNA, and it came from T cells, B-cell-depleted T cells, or PBMCs.

Per the authors' pipeline: How many nucleated cells were present was estimated from reference gene primer amplification. TCRdb's copy holds only in-frame clones and misses some; the assay was immunoSEQ multiplex PCR. V and J calls and clone size are given by that table; D and trimming were obtained from the DNA. The table records 210,000 or so clones, about 83% of them present only once. Germline assignment: CDR1 MDHEN and CDR2 SYDVKM. V lost 3 bases and J lost 3, with 17 bases in between. CDR3 length: 17 amino acids. Sequenced material: peripheral blood. The source of this sequence is a woman aged 45 to 65 with active or convalescent COVID-19. The rearrangement links TRBV28 to TRBJ2-2, with D possibly matching TRBD1 (6 bases). This CDR3 is CASSFASRGEHTGELFF. In DNA, the CDR3 is TGTGCCAGCAGTTTTGCTAGCAGGGGCGAGCACACCGGGGAGCTGTTTTTT.